These 8 T cell receptor beta chains were sequenced from one sample in a study of somatic mutations in cytotoxic T cells in rheumatoid arthritis. Method: immunoSEQ multiplex PCR; TCRdb's copy keeps in-frame clones and lacks some. The sample consists of approximately 11,000 clones, approximately 80% of them appearing once. The sample consisted of CD8+ T cells sorted from blood. These receptor sequences come from a woman aged 55 to 70 with rheumatoid arthritis.

This rearrangement joins TRBV11-1 to TRBJ2-3; 8 bases map to TRBD2. Trimming at V came to 1 base and at J to 2 bases, leaving 11 bases not matched to a gene. The length of the CDR3 is 18 residues. From germline, CDR1 is SGHAT and CDR2 FQDESV (reference sequence). The CDR3 nucleotides are TGTGCCAGCAGCTTAGGGGCGGTCCGAGCGGGAGCCACAGATACGCAGTATTTT. Amino acid sequence: CASSLGAVRAGATDTQYF.

The chain combines TRBV28 with TRBJ2-7; the D gene is possibly TRBD1 (6 bases). Per germline, CDR1 MDHEN and CDR2 SYDVKM. This CDR3 region has 13 residues. Trimming stripped 6 bases from V and 4 bases from J, with 13 bases between. The CDR3 here is CASSSGVGYEQYF. CDR3 sequence (DNA): TGTGCCAGCAGCTCAGGGGTTGGGTACGAGCAGTACTTC.

This chain uses TRBV19 with TRBJ2-2; possible D gene TRBD1, 7 bases. V was trimmed by 6 bases and J by 9 bases, leaving 20 bases between them. CDR1 and CDR2 from the germline V gene are LNHDA and SQIVND (reference sequence). The CDR3 consists of 15 residues. The CDR3 DNA reads TGTGCCAGTAGCATGCGGGGCCAGGGGGTCCGGGAGCTGTTTTTT. This codes for CASSMRGQGVRELFF.

The chain carries TRBV19 and TRBJ1-6; D uncertain. Germline V gives CDR1 LNHDA, CDR2 SQIVND (reference sequence). The ends were cut back, 4 bases at V and 7 bases at J, with 11 bases in the middle. This CDR3 has 14 amino acids. The CDR3 DNA sequence: TGTGCCAGTAGTACCCCGACTGGGAATTCACCCCTCCACTTT. Amino acid sequence: CASSTPTGNSPLHF. Full variable domain (missing parts from reference TRBV19 and TRBJ1-6): DGGITQSPKYLFRKEGQNVTLSCEQNLNHDAMYWYRQDPGQGLRLIYYSQIVNDFQKGDIAEGYSVSREKKESFPLTVTSAQKNPTAFYLCASSTPTGNSPLHFGNGTRLTVT.

The chain couples TRBV25-1 to TRBJ2-5, with D possibly matching TRBD1 (6 bases). With 4 bases removed from V and 4 bases from J, the gap between germline ends came to 16 bases. This CDR3 has 15 residues. Germline lookup yields CDR1 MGHDK and CDR2 SYGVNS. CDR3: CASSGHRELLETQYF. Here the CDR3 DNA reads TGTGCCAGCAGTGGGCACAGGGAGTTGTTAGAGACCCAGTACTTC.

This chain links TRBV5-8 with TRBJ2-2, with a weak D call TRBD2 (5 bases). Trimming took 2 bases from V and 6 from J, leaving 8 bases between them. The CDR3 has 13 residues. Germline-derived CDR1 and CDR2 are SGHTS and YDEGEE. The DNA of the CDR3 is TGTGCCAGCAGCTTCCGCGGGTCCGGGGAGCTGTTTTTT. Translation gives CASSFRGSGELFF.

The chain is built from TRBV7-9 and TRBJ1-1; no definite D call. The CDR3 spans 12 residues. CDR1 is SEHNR and CDR2 is FQNEAQ in the germline V gene (reference sequence). The V and J ends lost 0 bases and 6 bases respectively, with 5 bases between them. For the CDR3, the DNA is TGTGCCAGCAGCTTAGCGCGGGCTGAAGCTTTCTTT. Translated: CASSLARAEAFF.

J is TRBJ2-3 and V is TRBV27; D gene unclear. Germline V gene data show CDR1 as MNHEY and CDR2 as SMNVEV (reference sequence). This CDR3 has 14 amino acids. The V and J ends lost 2 bases and 2 bases respectively, with 8 bases between them. CDR3 amino acids: CASSLLGVTDTQYF. For the CDR3, the DNA is TGTGCCAGCAGTTTACTCGGAGTCACAGATACGCAGTATTTT.